A selection of T cell receptor beta chains follows, all from one sample in a study of shared clonotypes between healthy human individuals. Sequencing used immunoSEQ multiplex PCR; TCRdb keeps in-frame clones, though not all of them. Of roughly 2,500,000 clones in the sample, 80% to 95% were seen once. The source material was naive CD4+ T cells from PBMCs. The origin of the receptors is a man aged 18 to 30 in good health. Some clones in this sample may be carry-over from other donors' samples. The CDR3 runs from the conserved cysteine through the conserved F or W. D genes are given only for firm matches. Size values are once, few and many counts, or a class for expanded clones, and some rows have none.

d_gene: TRBD2
v_gene: TRBV4-3
j_gene: TRBJ2-3
len: 16
abundance: NA
CDR3aa: CASSPSEAGVGDTQYF

d_gene: NA
v_gene: TRBV7-9
j_gene: TRBJ2-1
len: 15
abundance: NA
CDR3aa: CASSPPWSVGSEQFF

d_gene: NA
v_gene: TRBV4-3
j_gene: TRBJ1-4
len: 15
abundance: NA
CDR3aa: CASSQRGAGNEKLFF

d_gene: TRBD2
v_gene: TRBV11-3
j_gene: TRBJ2-7
len: 15
abundance: NA
CDR3aa: CASRPGLAGSYEQYF

d_gene: NA
v_gene: TRBV5-1
j_gene: TRBJ2-5
len: 15
abundance: once
CDR3aa: CASSLEARTRETQYF

d_gene: TRBD2
v_gene: TRBV30
j_gene: TRBJ2-7
len: 18
abundance: few
CDR3aa: CAWSVSYGRGKARYEQYF

d_gene: NA
v_gene: TRBV2
j_gene: TRBJ1-5
len: 13
abundance: NA
CDR3aa: CASRTDSNQPQHF

d_gene: NA
v_gene: TRBV9
j_gene: TRBJ2-2
len: 15
abundance: NA
CDR3aa: CASSAVPKGSWELFF

d_gene: NA
v_gene: TRBV30
j_gene: TRBJ2-7
len: 13
abundance: NA
CDR3aa: CAWGDGFSYEQYF

d_gene: NA
v_gene: TRBV7-7
j_gene: TRBJ2-3
len: 15
abundance: NA
CDR3aa: CASSPGPLVPDTQYF

d_gene: TRBD1
v_gene: TRBV29-1
j_gene: TRBJ2-5
len: 15
abundance: NA
CDR3aa: CSVVWGQGAQETQYF

d_gene: NA
v_gene: TRBV14
j_gene: TRBJ1-2
len: 16
abundance: NA
CDR3aa: CASSQDHTTGPYGYTF

d_gene: TRBD2
v_gene: TRBV5-1
j_gene: TRBJ2-5
len: 14
abundance: NA
CDR3aa: CASSALGGQETQYF

d_gene: TRBD1
v_gene: TRBV18
j_gene: TRBJ2-7
len: 13
abundance: NA
CDR3aa: CASSPDREAEQYF

d_gene: NA
v_gene: TRBV7-3
j_gene: TRBJ1-3
len: 13
abundance: NA
CDR3aa: CASSPRAGNTIYF

d_gene: TRBD2
v_gene: TRBV6-5
j_gene: TRBJ2-7
len: 15
abundance: NA
CDR3aa: CASSPLHLTSDEQYF

d_gene: NA
v_gene: TRBV7-6
j_gene: TRBJ2-3
len: 14
abundance: once
CDR3aa: CASSPPGSSVTQYF

d_gene: TRBD2
v_gene: TRBV20-1
j_gene: TRBJ2-4
len: 11
abundance: NA
CDR3aa: CRGTSGNIQYF

d_gene: NA
v_gene: TRBV6-1
j_gene: TRBJ2-5
len: 14
abundance: NA
CDR3aa: CASSEGLPQETQYF

d_gene: TRBD2
v_gene: TRBV7-8
j_gene: TRBJ2-7
len: 17
abundance: NA
CDR3aa: CASSLIAGTSGSSEQYF

d_gene: NA
v_gene: TRBV2
j_gene: TRBJ2-3
len: 14
abundance: NA
CDR3aa: CASSGTISTDTQYF

d_gene: TRBD1
v_gene: TRBV15
j_gene: TRBJ1-1
len: 14
abundance: NA
CDR3aa: CATSRDRQGSEAFF

d_gene: TRBD1
v_gene: TRBV28
j_gene: TRBJ1-2
len: 14
abundance: NA
CDR3aa: CATLLADRGSVYTF

d_gene: NA
v_gene: TRBV28
j_gene: TRBJ2-7
len: 14
abundance: NA
CDR3aa: CASSLSGRGVGQYF

d_gene: TRBD2
v_gene: TRBV5-1
j_gene: TRBJ2-1
len: 19
abundance: NA
CDR3aa: CASSLRTSGSENSYNEQFF

d_gene: NA
v_gene: TRBV7-8
j_gene: TRBJ1-3
len: 15
abundance: NA
CDR3aa: CASSSHSRSGNTIYF

d_gene: NA
v_gene: TRBV7-6
j_gene: TRBJ2-7
len: 14
abundance: NA
CDR3aa: CASSSQGVGGEQYF

d_gene: NA
v_gene: TRBV28
j_gene: TRBJ2-7
len: 14
abundance: NA
CDR3aa: CASSLGRNTYEQYF

d_gene: TRBD2
v_gene: TRBV11-3
j_gene: TRBJ2-7
len: 14
abundance: NA
CDR3aa: CASSLGGTSSEQYF

d_gene: TRBD1
v_gene: TRBV4-1
j_gene: TRBJ2-1
len: 18
abundance: NA
CDR3aa: CASSHLPQTGWIYNEQFF

d_gene: NA
v_gene: TRBV9
j_gene: TRBJ2-5
len: 14
abundance: NA
CDR3aa: CASSVAGTLETQYF

d_gene: NA
v_gene: TRBV28
j_gene: TRBJ2-7
len: 12
abundance: NA
CDR3aa: CASSPLWGEQYF

d_gene: NA
v_gene: TRBV5-1
j_gene: TRBJ2-1
len: 14
abundance: NA
CDR3aa: CASRPDRSYNEQFF

d_gene: TRBD2
v_gene: TRBV7-3
j_gene: TRBJ2-2
len: 15
abundance: NA
CDR3aa: CASSLGGSNTGELFF

d_gene: TRBD1
v_gene: TRBV5-6
j_gene: TRBJ1-1
len: 13
abundance: once
CDR3aa: CASSNSGGTEAFF

d_gene: NA
v_gene: TRBV30
j_gene: TRBJ2-6
len: 14
abundance: NA
CDR3aa: CAWSVTPGADVLTF

d_gene: TRBD2
v_gene: TRBV28
j_gene: TRBJ2-4
len: 15
abundance: NA
CDR3aa: CASSPSGDTKNIQYF

d_gene: NA
v_gene: TRBV19
j_gene: TRBJ2-7
len: 14
abundance: once
CDR3aa: CASSIRAAPNEQYF

d_gene: NA
v_gene: TRBV7-6
j_gene: TRBJ1-2
len: 11
abundance: NA
CDR3aa: CASSLYYGYTF

d_gene: TRBD2
v_gene: TRBV10-3
j_gene: TRBJ2-7
len: 16
abundance: NA
CDR3aa: CAISAASGRAHIEQYF

d_gene: NA
v_gene: TRBV7-3
j_gene: TRBJ1-1
len: 13
abundance: few
CDR3aa: CASSSIPGIEAFF

d_gene: NA
v_gene: TRBV27
j_gene: NA
len: 14
abundance: once
CDR3aa: CASKRTRGTYEQYF

d_gene: NA
v_gene: TRBV7-8
j_gene: TRBJ2-7
len: 15
abundance: NA
CDR3aa: CASSLVPGAPYEQYF

d_gene: NA
v_gene: TRBV4-2
j_gene: TRBJ2-2
len: 14
abundance: NA
CDR3aa: CASSPVRATGELFF

d_gene: NA
v_gene: TRBV19
j_gene: TRBJ2-7
len: 11
abundance: NA
CDR3aa: CASSIRDEQYF

d_gene: TRBD2
v_gene: TRBV7-6
j_gene: TRBJ2-5
len: 19
abundance: NA
CDR3aa: CASSLELAGVQIAEETQYF

d_gene: NA
v_gene: TRBV30
j_gene: TRBJ1-3
len: 14
abundance: once
CDR3aa: CARGALNSGNTIYF

d_gene: NA
v_gene: TRBV7-9
j_gene: TRBJ2-1
len: 15
abundance: once
CDR3aa: CASSPPTSLYNEQFF

d_gene: NA
v_gene: TRBV14
j_gene: TRBJ2-6
len: 15
abundance: once
CDR3aa: CASSQQGLGANVLTF

d_gene: NA
v_gene: TRBV7-6
j_gene: TRBJ1-1
len: 14
abundance: NA
CDR3aa: CASTSGAGNTEAFF

d_gene: NA
v_gene: TRBV4-2
j_gene: TRBJ1-1
len: 15
abundance: NA
CDR3aa: CASSIRLNAISEAFF